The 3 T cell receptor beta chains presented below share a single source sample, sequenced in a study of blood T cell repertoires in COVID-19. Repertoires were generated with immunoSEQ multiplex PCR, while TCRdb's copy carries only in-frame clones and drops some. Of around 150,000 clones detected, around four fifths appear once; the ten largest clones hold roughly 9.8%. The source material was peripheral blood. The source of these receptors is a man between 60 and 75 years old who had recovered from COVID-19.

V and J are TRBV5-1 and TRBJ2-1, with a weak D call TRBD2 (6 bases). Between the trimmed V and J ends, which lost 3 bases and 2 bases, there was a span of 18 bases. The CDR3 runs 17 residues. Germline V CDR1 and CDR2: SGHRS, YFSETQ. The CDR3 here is CASSSVSTSSTYNEQFF. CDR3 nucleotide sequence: TGCGCCAGCAGCTCAGTATCGACTAGTTCTACCTACAATGAGCAGTTCTTC.

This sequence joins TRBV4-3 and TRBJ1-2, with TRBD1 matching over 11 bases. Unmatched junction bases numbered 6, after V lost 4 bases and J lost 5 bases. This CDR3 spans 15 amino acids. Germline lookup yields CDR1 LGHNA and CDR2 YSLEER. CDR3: CASSPRDRGGYGYTF. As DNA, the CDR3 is TGCGCCAGCAGCCCTCGGGACAGGGGGGGTTATGGCTACACCTTC.

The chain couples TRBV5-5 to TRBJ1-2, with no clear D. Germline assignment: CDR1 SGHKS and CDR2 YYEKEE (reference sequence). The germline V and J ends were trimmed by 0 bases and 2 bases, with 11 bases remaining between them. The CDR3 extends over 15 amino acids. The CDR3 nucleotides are TGTGCCAGCAGCTTGGACCCACACATAAACTATGGCTACACCTTC. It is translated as CASSLDPHINYGYTF.